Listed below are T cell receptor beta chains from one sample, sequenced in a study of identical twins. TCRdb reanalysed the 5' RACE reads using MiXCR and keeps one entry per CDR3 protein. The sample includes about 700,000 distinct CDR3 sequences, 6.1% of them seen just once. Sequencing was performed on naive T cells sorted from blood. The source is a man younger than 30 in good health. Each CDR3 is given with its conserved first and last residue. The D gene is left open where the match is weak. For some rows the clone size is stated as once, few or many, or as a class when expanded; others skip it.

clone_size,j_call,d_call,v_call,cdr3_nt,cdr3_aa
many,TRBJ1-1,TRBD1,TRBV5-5,TGTGCCAGCAGCGAAGGTACCGGGACAGGGGTTGGTACTGAAGCTTTCTTT,CASSEGTGTGVGTEAFF
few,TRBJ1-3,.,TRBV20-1,TGCAGTGCTAGCCGGGGGCAGGGCTCTGGAAACACCATATATTTT,CSASRGQGSGNTIYF
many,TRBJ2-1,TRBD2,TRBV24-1,TGTGCCACCAGTGGAGCAGGGACTAGCACCTACAATGAGCAGTTCTTC,CATSGAGTSTYNEQFF
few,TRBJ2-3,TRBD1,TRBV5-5,TGTGCCAGCAGCTTGTTGCAGGGGGCGGATACGCAGTATTTT,CASSLLQGADTQYF
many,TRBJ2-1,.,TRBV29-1,TGCAGCGGAACCACCAGGGTAGGCAATGAGCAGTTCTTC,CSGTTRVGNEQFF
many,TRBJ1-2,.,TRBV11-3,TGTGCCAGCAGCTTTAAATCTAACTATGGCTACACCTTC,CASSFKSNYGYTF
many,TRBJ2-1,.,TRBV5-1,TGCGCCAGCAGCTTGGTCCTAGCGCAACTGGTGAATGAGCAGTTCTTC,CASSLVLAQLVNEQFF
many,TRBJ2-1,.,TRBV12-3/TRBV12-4,TGTGCCAGCAGAAAGGGACGAGGCAATGAGCAGTTCTTC,CASRKGRGNEQFF
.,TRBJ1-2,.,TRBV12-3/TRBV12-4,TGTGCCAGCAGTTTAGCTGTCAGCAGCTTACTCAACTATGGCTACACCTTC,CASSLAVSSLLNYGYTF
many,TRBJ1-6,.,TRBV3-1,TGTGCCAGCAGCCAAGGGAGTTCACCCCTCCACTTT,CASSQGSSPLHF
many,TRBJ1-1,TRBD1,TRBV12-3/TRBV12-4,TGTGCCAGCAGTTTCGACAGGGGGTTCACTGAAGCTTTCTTT,CASSFDRGFTEAFF
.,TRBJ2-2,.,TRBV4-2,TGTGCCAGCAGCCACGGTTCAGGGGTCGGGGAGCTGTTTTTT,CASSHGSGVGELFF
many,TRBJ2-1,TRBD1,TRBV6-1,TGTGCCAGCAGTCCAGGGACAGTCTCCTACAATGAGCAGTTCTTC,CASSPGTVSYNEQFF
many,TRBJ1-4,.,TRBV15,TGTGCCACCAGCAGAGGGGGATTCGGAGAAAAACTGTTTTTT,CATSRGGFGEKLFF
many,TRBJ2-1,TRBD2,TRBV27,TGTGCCAGCAGTTTAGACCCTGCGGGAGGGATTCACAATGAGCAGTTCTTC,CASSLDPAGGIHNEQFF
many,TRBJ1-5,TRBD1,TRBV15,TGTGCCACCAGCATACCAGGGGGTCAGCCCCAGCATTTT,CATSIPGGQPQHF
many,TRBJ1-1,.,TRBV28,TGTGCCAGCAGTTTTCGGGGCGCACCTCAGAACACTGAAGCTTTCTTT,CASSFRGAPQNTEAFF
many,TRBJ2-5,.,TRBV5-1,TGCGCCAGCAGCTTCCAGGAACAAGAGACCCAGTACTTC,CASSFQEQETQYF
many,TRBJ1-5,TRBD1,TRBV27,TGTGCCAGCAGTTTACACACAGGGGACAATCAGCCCCAGCATTTT,CASSLHTGDNQPQHF
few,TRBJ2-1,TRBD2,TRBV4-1,TGCGCCAGCAGCCAGTATCCCCTAGCGGGCGAGCAGTTCTTC,CASSQYPLAGEQFF
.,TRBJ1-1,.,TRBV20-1,TGCAGTGCTAGTAATCCCCGGCTACGAGGGAATGAAGCTTTCTTT,CSASNPRLRGNEAFF
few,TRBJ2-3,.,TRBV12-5,TGTGCTAGTGGTTTGCCAAGCGAGGATACGCAGTATTTT,CASGLPSEDTQYF
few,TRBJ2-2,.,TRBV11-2,TGTGCCAGCAGCAAAGAGGGGGTCGGGGAGCTGTTTTTT,CASSKEGVGELFF
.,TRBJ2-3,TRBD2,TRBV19,TGTGCCAGTAGTATCTGGAGCGGGAGGAGAACAGATACGCAGTATTTT,CASSIWSGRRTDTQYF
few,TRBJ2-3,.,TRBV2,TGTGCCAGCAGCGGGACGGATTTCACAGATACGCAGTATTTT,CASSGTDFTDTQYF
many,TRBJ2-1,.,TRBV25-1,TGTGCCAGCAGTCTTCAGGCTTACAATGAGCAGTTCTTC,CASSLQAYNEQFF
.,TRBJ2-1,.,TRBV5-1,TGCGCCAGCAGCGGTGGGGACTCCTCAGGGGATGAGCAGTTCTTC,CASSGGDSSGDEQFF
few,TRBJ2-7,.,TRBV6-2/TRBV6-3,TGTGCCAGCAGTTACGGCGGGGTTAGATACGAGCAGTACTTC,CASSYGGVRYEQYF
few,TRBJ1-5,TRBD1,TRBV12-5,TGTGCTTCGGCGGGACAGGTCTTCAATCAGCCCCAGCATTTT,CASAGQVFNQPQHF
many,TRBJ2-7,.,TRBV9,TGTGCCAGCAGCGAATACCCAGGGGACGAGCAGTACTTC,CASSEYPGDEQYF
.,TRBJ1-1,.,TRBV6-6,TGTGCCAGCAGTTCCATCACTGAAGCTTTCTTT,CASSSITEAFF
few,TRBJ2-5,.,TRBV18,TGTGCCAGCTCCAACCTTGAGGAGACCCAGTACTTC,CASSNLEETQYF
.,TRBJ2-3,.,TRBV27,TGTGCCAGCACCCGTACGGCGGGACCCACAGATACGCAGTATTTT,CASTRTAGPTDTQYF
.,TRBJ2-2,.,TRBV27,TGTGCCAGCAGATTAACAGGGAGCACCGGGGAGCTGTTTTTT,CASRLTGSTGELFF
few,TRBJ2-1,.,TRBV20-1,TGCAGTGCTGGAGGGGGGCAGAGAGTCGCCAATGAGCAGTTCTTC,CSAGGGQRVANEQFF
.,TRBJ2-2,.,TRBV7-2,TGTGCCAGCAGCCCCGGACAGCTCGTCACCGGGGAGCTGTTTTTT,CASSPGQLVTGELFF
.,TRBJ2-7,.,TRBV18,TGTGCCAGCTCACCCCCGCGGTCTGGTGTCTCCTACGAGCAGTACTTC,CASSPPRSGVSYEQYF
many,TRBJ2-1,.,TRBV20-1,TGCAGTGCCTCACAGGGAGAGCAGTTCTTC,CSASQGEQFF
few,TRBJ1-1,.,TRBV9,TGTGCCAGCAGCGTCGACCACATCTTAGAAGCTTTCTTT,CASSVDHILEAFF
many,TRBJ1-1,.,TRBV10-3,TGTGCCATCAGTGATAGTTGGGGGGTCGACCCTCTGAACACTGAAGCTTTCTTT,CAISDSWGVDPLNTEAFF
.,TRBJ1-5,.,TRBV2,TGTGCCAGCAGTGATTGGGGGGGCTGGGGCAATCAGCCCCAGCATTTT,CASSDWGGWGNQPQHF
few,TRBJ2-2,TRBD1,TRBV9,TGTGCCAGCAGCGCCACAGGGGTGGACACCGGGGAGCTGTTTTTT,CASSATGVDTGELFF
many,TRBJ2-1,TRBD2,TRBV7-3,TGTGCCAGCAGCCGGACTAGCGGGAACAATGAGCAGTTCTTC,CASSRTSGNNEQFF
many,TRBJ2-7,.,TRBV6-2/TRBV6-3,TGTGCCAGCAGTTACTCGAGGAATTCCTACGAGCAGTACTTC,CASSYSRNSYEQYF
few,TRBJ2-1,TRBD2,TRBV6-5,TGTGCCAGCAGTTACCGCGGGACTAGCGGGTACAATGAGCAGTTCTTC,CASSYRGTSGYNEQFF
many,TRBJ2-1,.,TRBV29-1,TGCAGCGTCTCTTTAAATAGCTTCGGCAATGAGCAGTTCTTC,CSVSLNSFGNEQFF
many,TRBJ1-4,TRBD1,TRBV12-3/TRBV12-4,TGTGCCACTTCGACGGGACAGGGAGATGAAAAACTGTTTTTT,CATSTGQGDEKLFF
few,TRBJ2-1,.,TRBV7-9,TGTGCCAGCAGCTCCAGGGCTTATGAGCAGTTCTTC,CASSSRAYEQFF
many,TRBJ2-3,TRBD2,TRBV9,TGTGCCAGCAGCGTGGGGGAGGGACCCGATACGCAGTATTTT,CASSVGEGPDTQYF
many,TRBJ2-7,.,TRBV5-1,TGCGCCAGCAGCGGCTCCTACGAGCAGTACTTC,CASSGSYEQYF
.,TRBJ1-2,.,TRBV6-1,TGTGCCAGCAGAAGAAGACAGCCCGACTATGGCTACACCTTC,CASRRRQPDYGYTF
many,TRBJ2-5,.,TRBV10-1,TGCGCCAGCAGTGAGCGATCAAACTTC,CASSERSNF
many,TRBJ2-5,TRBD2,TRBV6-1,TGTGCCACCGCCGGGACTAGCGGAAAAGAGACCCAGTACTTC,CATAGTSGKETQYF
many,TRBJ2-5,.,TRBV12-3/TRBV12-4,TGTGCCAGCAGTTTGGTGGACCAAGAGACCCAGTACTTC,CASSLVDQETQYF
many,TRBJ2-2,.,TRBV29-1,TGCAGCGTCCGGGACTCCCCCGGGGAGCTGTTTTTT,CSVRDSPGELFF
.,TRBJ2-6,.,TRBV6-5,TGTGCCAGCAGTTACTTTTCAGGGATCGGGGCCAACGTCCTGACTTTC,CASSYFSGIGANVLTF
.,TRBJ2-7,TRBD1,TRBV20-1,TGCAGTGCTAGATTCCCCCCGGGACAGGGGGGGAGAGGCTCCTACGAGCAGTACTTC,CSARFPPGQGGRGSYEQYF
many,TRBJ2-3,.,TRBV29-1,TGCAGCGTTTCAGACACCCCTAGCACAGATACGCAGTATTTT,CSVSDTPSTDTQYF
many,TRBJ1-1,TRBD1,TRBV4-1,TGCGCCAGCAGCCAACGGACAGGATTCAACACTGAAGCTTTCTTT,CASSQRTGFNTEAFF